These T cell receptor beta chains were read from a single sample in a study of T cell responses to AZD1222 COVID-19 vaccine. Clones were sequenced by immunoSEQ multiplex PCR, and TCRdb holds only the in-frame ones, with some missing. The sample includes roughly 76,000 clones, 70% to 90% seen only once; the top ten take about 2.5%. The sequences come from peripheral blood, collected on day 0 of AZD1222 vaccination. The origin of the receptors is an adult in good health. The CDR3 runs from the conserved cysteine through the conserved F or W. A D gene is named only where the DNA matches it firmly. Rows may omit the clone size; those that give it use once, few, many or a size class.

-,-,TRBJ1-1,TRBV2,15,CASSPRDTQNTEAFF,TGTGCCAGCAGTCCCCGGGACACCCAGAACACTGAAGCTTTCTTT
-,-,TRBJ1-5,TRBV9,15,CASSVSWKRGQPQHF,TGTGCCAGCAGCGTCTCGTGGAAGAGGGGTCAGCCCCAGCATTTT
-,-,TRBJ1-2,TRBV28,12,CASSRDIYGYTF,TGTGCCAGCAGTCGGGACATCTATGGCTACACCTTC
-,TRBD1,TRBJ1-1,TRBV10-3,15,CAISDPRDRGTEAFF,TGTGCCATCAGTGATCCTCGGGACAGAGGCACTGAAGCTTTCTTT
once,-,TRBJ1-4,TRBV5-1,15,CASSSQGWTNEKLFF,TGCGCCAGCAGCTCTCAGGGATGGACTAATGAAAAACTGTTTTTT
-,TRBD1,TRBJ2-4,TRBV29-1,14,CSVEGTGAKNIQYF,TGCAGCGTTGAAGGGACAGGGGCCAAAAACATTCAGTACTTC
-,TRBD1,TRBJ2-3,TRBV7-2,16,CASSLASTGGTDTQYF,TGTGCCAGCAGCTTAGCGTCCACAGGGGGCACAGATACGCAGTATTTT
-,-,TRBJ2-7,TRBV28,12,CASSLQHNEQYF,TGTGCCAGCAGTTTACAACACAACGAGCAGTACTTC
-,-,TRBJ1-6,TRBV28,14,CASNSGFRASPLHF,TGTGCCAGCAATTCTGGTTTTCGGGCTTCACCCCTCCACTTT
-,-,TRBJ2-2,TRBV3-1/TRBV3-2,15,CASSRGHLNTGELFF,TGTGCCAGCAGCCGTGGACACCTGAACACCGGGGAGCTGTTTTTT
-,-,TRBJ2-1,TRBV19,11,CASSRRREQFF,TGTGCCAGTTCCCGCCGGAGAGAGCAGTTCTTC
-,TRBD1,TRBJ1-5,TRBV29-1,14,CSVGQGIGNQPQHF,TGCAGCGTTGGACAGGGAATCGGCAATCAGCCCCAGCATTTT
-,TRBD1,TRBJ1-2,TRBV4-2,16,CASSQATGQRNYGYTF,TGTGCCAGCAGCCAAGCCACGGGACAGAGAAACTATGGCTACACCTTC
-,TRBD1,TRBJ1-4,TRBV30,17,CAWMRSSLQGKVEKLFF,TGTGCCTGGATGAGGTCCTCCTTACAGGGGAAAGTTGAAAAACTGTTTTTT
-,TRBD1,TRBJ2-7,TRBV7-8,15,CASSSFLDRGNEQYF,TGTGCCAGCAGCTCGTTCTTGGACAGGGGCAACGAGCAGTACTTC
-,TRBD1,TRBJ2-1,TRBV7-9,14,CASSSPGQGGEQFF,TGTGCCAGCAGCTCACCGGGACAGGGGGGTGAGCAGTTCTTC
once,-,TRBJ1-2,TRBV27,13,CASSTAGFLGYTF,TGTGCCAGCAGTACGGCAGGGTTTCTGGGCTACACCTTC
-,-,TRBJ2-2,TRBV6-2/TRBV6-3,17,CASSYHDGDPGTGELFF,TGTGCCAGCAGTTACCACGACGGGGACCCAGGCACCGGGGAGCTGTTTTTT
-,TRBD1,TRBJ2-2,TRBV7-7,16,CASSQQGSANTGELFF,TGTGCCAGCAGCCAACAGGGGTCAGCGAACACCGGGGAGCTGTTTTTT
-,-,TRBJ1-1,TRBV28,12,CASSFPYTEAFF,TGTGCCAGCAGTTTCCCTTACACTGAAGCTTTCTTT
-,TRBD1,TRBJ2-7,TRBV3-1/TRBV3-2,14,CASSPGTGIYEQYF,TGTGCCAGCAGCCCCGGGACAGGGATTTACGAGCAGTACTTC
-,-,TRBJ1-4,TRBV2,15,CASSRQGLTNEKLFF,TGTGCCAGCAGTCGCCAGGGACTGACTAATGAAAAACTGTTTTTT
-,TRBD2,TRBJ2-1,TRBV20-1,12,CSASLAGGEQFF,TGCAGTGCTAGTCTAGCGGGAGGAGAACAGTTCTTC
-,-,TRBJ1-1,TRBV27,15,CASSRPGVLNTEAFF,TGTGCCAGCAGCCGTCCAGGGGTGCTGAACACTGAAGCTTTCTTT
once,TRBD1,TRBJ2-5,TRBV11-2,14,CASSPLGGRETQYF,TGTGCCAGCAGCCCCTTAGGGGGCCGGGAGACCCAGTACTTC
-,-,TRBJ2-1,TRBV28,16,CASSFSSESSYNEQFF,TGTGCCAGCAGTTTTAGCTCGGAAAGCTCCTACAATGAGCAGTTCTTC
-,TRBD2,TRBJ2-7,TRBV6-1,16,CASSGGLAGGPHEQYF,TGTGCCAGCAGTGGGGGACTAGCGGGAGGGCCACACGAGCAGTACTTC
-,TRBD1,TRBJ2-5,TRBV28,13,CASATGGGKTQYF,TGTGCCAGCGCGACAGGGGGCGGAAAGACCCAGTACTTC
-,-,TRBJ2-1,TRBV20-1,12,CSASWRYNEQFF,TGCAGTGCTAGTTGGCGTTACAATGAGCAGTTCTTC
once,-,TRBJ2-5,TRBV5-4,12,CASSSYQETQYF,TGTGCCAGCAGCTCGTACCAAGAGACCCAGTACTTC
-,-,TRBJ1-1,TRBV7-2,16,CASSLRWGGLNTEAFF,TGTGCCAGCAGCTTAAGGTGGGGGGGCCTGAACACTGAAGCTTTCTTT
-,TRBD1,TRBJ1-3,TRBV2,18,CASSEAAGQGASGNTIYF,TGTGCCAGCAGTGAAGCAGCGGGACAGGGGGCTTCTGGAAACACCATATATTTT
-,TRBD2,TRBJ2-7,TRBV7-2,14,CASSLVGLAGGGYF,TGTGCCAGCAGCTTAGTGGGACTAGCGGGAGGAGGGTACTTC
-,-,TRBJ2-7,TRBV11-3,13,CASSLGQSYEQYF,TGTGCCAGCAGCTTGGGCCAGAGCTACGAGCAGTACTTC
-,-,TRBJ1-1,TRBV7-9,14,CASSPMAARIEAFF,TGTGCCAGCAGCCCCATGGCCGCCAGGATTGAAGCTTTCTTT
-,-,TRBJ2-5,TRBV2,11,CASSEGETQYF,TGTGCCAGCAGTGAAGGGGAGACCCAGTACTTC
-,-,TRBJ1-1,TRBV7-2,12,CASSPPYTEAFF,TGTGCCAGCAGCCCCCCCTACACTGAAGCTTTCTTT
few,-,TRBJ2-2,TRBV7-2,16,CASSLHRDPRGGELFF,TGTGCCAGCAGCTTACACCGGGATCCTCGGGGCGGGGAGCTGTTTTTT
-,-,TRBJ1-5,TRBV13,15,CASSPRTDSNQPQHF,TGTGCCAGCAGCCCCCGGACTGATAGCAATCAGCCCCAGCATTTT
few,-,TRBJ1-4,TRBV28,14,CASSFMGAGEKLFF,TGTGCCAGCAGTTTTATGGGGGCAGGTGAAAAACTGTTTTTT
-,-,TRBJ1-2,TRBV7-9,13,CASSLGANVGYTF,TGTGCCAGCAGCTTGGGCGCGAACGTTGGCTACACCTTC
once,-,TRBJ2-7,TRBV3-1/TRBV3-2,15,CASRPGDQPSYEQYF,TGTGCCAGCAGACCTGGCGATCAGCCCTCCTACGAGCAGTACTTC
once,-,TRBJ1-1,TRBV30,13,CAWSVLWDTEAFF,TGTGCCTGGAGTGTACTTTGGGACACTGAAGCTTTCTTT
-,TRBD1,TRBJ2-2,TRBV30,20,CAWSVFTGDHIAQNTGELFF,TGTGCCTGGAGTGTATTCACAGGGGACCACATTGCCCAGAACACCGGGGAGCTGTTTTTT
once,TRBD1,TRBJ2-1,TRBV27,15,CASSTTGTGRYEQFF,TGTGCCAGCAGTACAACCGGGACAGGGAGGTATGAGCAGTTCTTC
-,TRBD2,TRBJ2-3,TRBV11-2,17,CASSHPAGGISTDTQYF,TGTGCCAGCAGCCATCCGGCGGGGGGGATTAGCACAGATACGCAGTATTTT
-,-,TRBJ2-7,TRBV6-6,14,CASTASRVTYEQYF,TGTGCCAGCACCGCGTCGAGGGTAACCTACGAGCAGTACTTC